This T cell receptor (beta chain) was identified during a study of T cells in Graves' hyperthyroidism and ophthalmopathy. The CDR3 regions of TCR beta were amplified from RNA transcripts. RT-PCR in the first round (using the HTBI primer set) targeted the TCR CDR3. TCRdb re-called the multiplex PCR reads through MiXCR, storing one row per CDR3 protein. The table shows about 520,000 distinct CDR3 sequences, with approximately 25% occurring only once. In this sample, this clonotype turned up many times. Cells are PBMCs isolated from roughly 9.2 ml of fresh blood. The V end lost 1 base, the J end lost 7 bases, and 7 bases lay between the germline ends. Germline CDR1 is LGHDT and CDR2 is YNNKEL (reference sequence). The CDR3 spans 12 residues.

The clonotype originates from a woman aged 25-40 years with Graves' ophthalmopathy. Sequenced input: blood. The rearrangement uses TRBV3-1 and TRBJ2-5; perhaps D is TRBD1 or TRBD2 (6 bases each). CDR3 sequence reads: CASSQGGATQYF. CDR3 coding DNA: TGTGCCAGCAGCCAAGGGGGGGCGACCCAGTACTTC.